The 27 T cell receptor beta chains given below trace back to one sample, sequenced in a study of T cells after yellow fever vaccination. TCRdb independently ran MiXCR on the 5' RACE reads; one entry per CDR3 protein. The data contain 110,000 or so distinct CDR3 sequences, about 7.2% of them singletons. The sequences come from CD4+ T cells sorted from PBMCs, collected about 49 days after the first yellow fever vaccination. These receptors were collected from a man younger than 30 who received the YFV17D yellow fever vaccine.

This clonotype occurred many times. V and J are TRBV3-1 and TRBJ2-1; 7 bases map to TRBD2. The trim removed 0 bases at V and 4 bases at J, leaving 3 bases unmatched. Germline-derived CDR1 and CDR2 are LGHDT and YNNKEL (reference sequence). The CDR3 is 15 amino acids. The chain's CDR3 is CASSQEVAGYNEQFF. The CDR3, as DNA: TGTGCCAGCAGCCAAGAGGTAGCGGGTTACAATGAGCAGTTCTTC.

The V call is TRBV29-1, the J call TRBJ1-1, with D maybe TRBD1 (6 bases). V lost 7 bases, J lost 5 bases, and 14 bases lay in between. The CDR3 has 12 residues. Germline lookup yields CDR1 SQVTM and CDR2 ANQGSEA. The CDR3 spells CSDRGTKTEAFF. CDR3 DNA sequence: TGCAGCGATAGGGGGACGAAAACTGAAGCTTTCTTT. The full variable domain, its missing parts supplied by reference TRBV29-1 and TRBJ1-1, is SAVISQKPSRDICQRGTSLTIQCQVDSQVTMMFWYRQQPGQSLTLIATANQGSEATYESGFVIDKFPISRPNLTFSTLTVSNMSPEDSSIYLCSDRGTKTEAFFGQGTRLTVV.

This clonotype was detected many times. The chain uses TRBV6-1 and TRBJ2-4; 9 bases map to TRBD1. V shed 6 bases, J shed 9 bases, and the junction held 6 bases outside the gene matches. CDR3 size: 13 residues. Germline assignment: CDR1 MNHNS and CDR2 SASEGT. In nucleotides, the CDR3 is TGTGCCAGCAGGACAGGGGGAGGTGGCATTCAGTACTTC. Its translation: CASRTGGGGIQYF.

This clonotype showed up just a few times. The chain is built from TRBV10-3 and TRBJ2-5; D possibly corresponds to TRBD2 (7 bases). The V end was cut by 6 bases, the J end by 3 bases, with 11 bases between. Germline-derived CDR1 and CDR2 are ENHRY and SYGVKD. This CDR3 is 13 amino acids long. DNA of the CDR3: TGTGCCATCAGGGGGGGGGGCGAAGAGACCCAGTACTTC. Protein: CAIRGGGEETQYF.

This clonotype was detected ten times or more. The rearrangement uses TRBV20-1 and TRBJ2-1; the D gene is possibly TRBD2 (5 bases). The CDR3 runs to 14 residues. V was pared by 3 bases and J by 3 bases, with 12 bases between. Germline values: CDR1 DFQATT, CDR2 SNEGSKA (reference sequence). The CDR3 reads CSASLRVLYNEQFF. In DNA form, the CDR3 reads TGCAGTGCTAGCTTGCGGGTGCTCTACAATGAGCAGTTCTTC.

At least ten counts were recorded for this clonotype. The J gene is TRBJ2-1, the V gene TRBV4-3; 7 nucleotides agree with TRBD2. Germline CDR1 and CDR2: LGHNA and YSLEER. The CDR3 covers 18 residues. V lost 4 bases to trimming and J lost 1 base; unmatched junction nucleotides: 13. CDR3 region: CASSRLGTGGGSYNEQFF. In DNA form, the CDR3 reads TGCGCCAGCAGCCGTCTTGGTACGGGGGGTGGTTCCTACAATGAGCAGTTCTTC.

This clonotype was counted at least ten times. This rearrangement joins TRBV10-3 to TRBJ2-5; D is undetermined. Germline V gene data show CDR1 as ENHRY and CDR2 as SYGVKD. This CDR3 has 12 amino acids. V was clipped by 8 bases and J by 1 base, with 8 bases between them. The CDR3 region is CAIGPGQETQYF. The CDR3 DNA follows: TGTGCCATCGGTCCAGGCCAAGAGACCCAGTACTTC.

Worth noting for this clonotype: A much larger clone sits a single nucleotide away, making a read error possible. This sequence joins TRBV2 and TRBJ2-1; D unresolved. The CDR3 consists of 14 residues. Germline CDR1 SNHLY, CDR2 FYNNEI. With 4 bases removed from V and 0 bases from J, the gap between germline ends came to 7 bases. The CDR3 region is CASSVFSSYNEQFF. DNA for the CDR3: TGTGCCAGCAGTGTATTCAGCTCCTACAATGAGCAGTTCTTC.

This clonotype occurred a few times. The rearrangement uses TRBV7-2 and TRBJ2-5; TRBD1 matches 8 bases. The V segment lost 6 bases and the J segment 5 bases; nucleotides outside the gene matches: 2. This CDR3 has 12 residues. CDR1 is SGHTA, CDR2 FQGNSA, per germline. The CDR3 sequence is CASRGQVETQYF. CDR3 nucleotides: TGTGCCAGCAGGGGACAGGTCGAGACCCAGTACTTC.

This clonotype was detected ten times or more. This chain's CDR3 is CASSEGINQPQHF. The CDR3 DNA follows: TGTGCCAGCAGTGAAGGAATCAATCAGCCCCAGCATTTT. The V call is TRBV2, the J call TRBJ1-5; D is undetermined. The CDR3 extends over 13 amino acids. The germline V gene encodes CDR1 SNHLY and CDR2 FYNNEI. With 1 base removed from V and 3 bases from J, the gap between germline ends came to 4 bases.

This clonotype was seen ten or more times. The chain joins TRBV3-1 to TRBJ1-2; D is possibly TRBD1 (5 bases). CDR3 length: 15 amino acids. The V and J ends lost 4 bases and 2 bases respectively, with 14 bases between them. The germline gives CDR1 LGHDT, CDR2 YNNKEL (reference sequence). DNA for the CDR3: TGTGCCAGCAGCCGATCCCAGACAGCAAACTATGGCTACACCTTC. Residues: CASSRSQTANYGYTF.

About this clonotype itself: Being one base from a much bigger clone, this may be a read error. J is TRBJ1-5 and V is TRBV4-1; no definite D call. Germline CDR1 reads MGHRA; CDR2 reads YSYEKL. CDR3 length: 15 amino acids. The CDR3 is CASSQEGYSKQPQHF. Written as DNA, the CDR3 is TGCGCCAGCAGCCAAGAAGGTTATAGCAAGCAGCCCCAGCATTTT.

This clonotype has only a few counts. The rearrangement links TRBV9 to TRBJ1-2, with D possibly matching TRBD1 (6 bases). The germline gives CDR1 SGDLS, CDR2 YYNGEE. Trimming took 0 bases from V and 4 from J, leaving 10 bases between them. The CDR3 is 14 amino acids. In DNA form, the CDR3 reads TGTGCCAGCAGCGTAGGAGGGGGGGGCTATGGCTACACCTTC. Protein product: CASSVGGGGYGYTF. Drawing the rest from reference TRBV9 and TRBJ1-2, the complete variable domain is DSGVTQTPKHLITATGQRVTLRCSPRSGDLSVYWYQQSLDQGLQFLIQYYNGEERAKGNILERFSAQQFPDLHSELNLSSLELGDSALYFCASSVGGGGYGYTFGSGTRLTVV.

This clonotype was seen at least ten times. J is TRBJ2-3 and V is TRBV20-1, with TRBD2 matching over 10 bases. Germline V gene sequence: CDR1 DFQATT, CDR2 SNEGSKA (reference sequence). This CDR3 spans 13 amino acids. V shed 6 bases and J 7 bases; nucleotides not matched to a gene: 7. CDR3 in DNA: TGCAGTGCGGGCCCTAGCGGGGGTTATACGCAGTATTTT. Protein product: CSAGPSGGYTQYF.

This clonotype occurred many times. The chain combines TRBV7-2 with TRBJ2-7, with TRBD2 matching over 13 bases. In germline, CDR1 is SGHTA, CDR2 FQGNSA. CDR3 length: 15 amino acids. The junction had 4 bases not matched to a gene; V was cut back by 5 bases and J by 3 bases. The CDR3: CASSGTSGAHYEQYF. The CDR3 DNA reads TGTGCCAGCAGCGGGACTAGCGGGGCACACTACGAGCAGTACTTC.

This clonotype was detected only a few times. V is TRBV7-2 and J is TRBJ1-2; D not resolved. Germline V gene sequence: CDR1 SGHTA, CDR2 FQGNSA. This CDR3 is 12 amino acids long. Trimming stripped 3 bases from V and 4 bases from J, with 6 bases between. The CDR3 spells CASSFSVYGYTF. In nucleotides, the CDR3 is TGTGCCAGCAGCTTCTCGGTCTATGGCTACACCTTC.

V is TRBV7-2 and J is TRBJ2-1; the D is unclear. Germline V gives CDR1 SGHTA, CDR2 FQGNSA. CDR3 length equals 13 residues. V lost 5 bases to trimming and J lost 8 bases, with 13 bases between them. The DNA for the CDR3 is TGTGCCAGCAGCAGCTTAAGTGGCGATGAGCAGTTCTTC. It encodes CASSSLSGDEQFF. Looking up the rest from reference TRBV7-2 and TRBJ2-1 gives the full variable domain: GAGVSQSPSNKVTEKGKDVELRCDPISGHTALYWYRQSLGQGLEFLIYFQGNSAPDKSGLPSDRFSAERTGGSVSTLTIQRTQQEDSAVYLCASSSLSGDEQFFGPGTRLTVL.

This clonotype was counted a few times. The V call is TRBV11-2, the J call TRBJ2-2, with 15 bases matching TRBD2. The CDR3 has 15 residues. Germline-derived CDR1 and CDR2 are SGHAT and FQNNGV. With V trimmed by 3 bases and J by 8 bases, 1 base remained unmatched. The CDR3 DNA sequence: TGTGCCAGCAGCTTTGGACTAGCGGGAGGGGGGGAGCTGTTTTTT. Amino acid sequence: CASSFGLAGGGELFF.

Many counts were recorded for this clonotype. CDR3: CAISDASGGAGRTDTQYF. The CDR3 DNA is TGTGCCATCAGTGATGCTAGCGGGGGGGCAGGGCGCACAGATACGCAGTATTTT. The rearrangement joins TRBV10-3 to TRBJ2-3; TRBD2 matches 12 bases. CDR3 size: 18 residues. The V gene's germline CDR1 is ENHRY and CDR2 SYGVKD. Trimming took 3 bases from V and 1 from J; bases not matched to a gene: 8.

In this sample, this clonotype turned up many times. The chain carries TRBV27 and TRBJ2-6, with TRBD1 as a possible D gene (6 bases). CDR3 length: 16 amino acids. Germline V gene sequence: CDR1 MNHEY, CDR2 SMNVEV (reference sequence). Deletions cut 6 bases from V and 1 base from J, with 13 bases between. CDR3 nucleotides: TGTGCCAGCAGCCGACGCGACAGGTCTGGGGCCAACGTCCTGACTTTC. The encoded protein is CASSRRDRSGANVLTF.

This clonotype showed up just a few times. The CDR3 sequence is CASLGQVLWGYTF. CDR3 DNA sequence: TGTGCCAGCCTGGGACAGGTCCTTTGGGGCTACACCTTC. The rearrangement joins TRBV28 to TRBJ1-2; TRBD1 matches at 8 bases. The V gene's germline CDR1 is MDHEN and CDR2 SYDVKM. V shed 8 bases and J 8 bases; nucleotides not matched to a gene: 10. This CDR3 has 13 residues.

Ten or more counts support this clonotype. The chain recombines TRBV7-2 with TRBJ1-2; D is unresolved. Germline loops: CDR1 SGHTA, CDR2 FQGNSA. V was pared by 6 bases and J by 0 bases, with 5 bases between. This CDR3 contains 12 residues. CDR3 region: CASSYTNYGYTF. In DNA form, the CDR3 reads TGTGCCAGCAGTTATACTAACTATGGCTACACCTTC.

This clonotype has at least ten counts. The chain combines TRBV18 with TRBJ2-1; a possible D gene is TRBD1 (5 bases). Trimming shortened V by 3 bases and J by 2 bases, and 8 bases separated the two germline ends. Germline V CDR1 and CDR2: KGHSH, LQKENI. The CDR3 covers 14 residues. CDR3 in amino acids: CASSPTVTYNEQFF. The CDR3, as DNA: TGTGCCAGCTCACCGACAGTTACCTACAATGAGCAGTTCTTC. The entire variable domain, with the rest obtained from reference TRBV18 and TRBJ2-1, is as follows: NAGVMQNPRHLVRRRGQEARLRCSPMKGHSHVYWYRQLPEEGLKFMVYLQKENIIDESGMPKERFSAEFPKEGPSILRIQQVVRGDSAAYFCASSPTVTYNEQFFGPGTRLTVL.

This clonotype came up many times. V is TRBV5-5 and J is TRBJ2-5; 8 nucleotides align to TRBD2. Per germline, CDR1 SGHKS and CDR2 YYEKEE (reference sequence). This CDR3 comprises 16 residues. J was trimmed by 5 bases and V by 0 bases; bases with no gene match: 9. Here the CDR3 DNA reads TGTGCCAGCAGCTTGGGTGGACTAGCCTCTGGGGAGACCCAGTACTTC. This translates into CASSLGGLASGETQYF.

This clonotype appeared a few times. CDR3 in DNA: TGTGCCAGCTCACCGGTGACGGGGGGGCTAGGCACAGATACGCAGTATTTT. Translation: CASSPVTGGLGTDTQYF. This sequence joins TRBV18 and TRBJ2-3, with TRBD2 matching 8 bases. Germline V gene lookup returns CDR1 KGHSH and CDR2 LQKENI. The length of the CDR3 is 17 residues. The junction had 9 bases not matched to a gene; V was cut back by 3 bases and J by 1 base. Full variable domain (missing parts from reference TRBV18 and TRBJ2-3): NAGVMQNPRHLVRRRGQEARLRCSPMKGHSHVYWYRQLPEEGLKFMVYLQKENIIDESGMPKERFSAEFPKEGPSILRIQQVVRGDSAAYFCASSPVTGGLGTDTQYFGPGTRLTVL.

This clonotype was found many times. The chain is built from TRBV24-1 and TRBJ2-2; D is unclear. This CDR3 spans 12 amino acids. V dropped 4 bases and J dropped 5 bases, with 4 bases sitting between them. Germline V gives CDR1 KGHDR, CDR2 SFDVKD. This CDR3 is CATSERTGELFF. The DNA of the CDR3 is TGTGCCACCAGTGAAAGAACCGGGGAGCTGTTTTTT.

This clonotype was recorded at least ten times. The rearrangement uses TRBV9 and TRBJ2-3; D is unclear. The CDR3 spans 14 residues. Germline CDR1 is SGDLS and CDR2 is YYNGEE. Between the trimmed V and J ends, which lost 4 bases and 5 bases, there was a span of 14 bases. In nucleotides, the CDR3 is TGTGCCAGCAGCCCCCCCGTAATGGTAGATACGCAGTATTTT. Translation gives CASSPPVMVDTQYF.